Listed below are T cell receptor beta chains from one sample, sequenced in a study of sequential checkpoint blockade in melanoma. Assay: immunoSEQ multiplex PCR; the TCRdb copy retains only in-frame clones and omits some. The table shows about 37,000 clones, with just under 85% occurring only once. The material sequenced was CD8+ T cells sorted from blood (inferred from file names), taken from a patient given nivolumab and ipilimumab in sequence. The receptors were sampled from a human donor with melanoma. Both conserved end residues are part of each CDR3. D genes are given only for firm matches. Size values are once, few and many counts, or a class for expanded clones, and some rows have none.

j_gene	d_gene	v_gene	abundance	CDR3aa	CDR3nt
TRBJ1-1	NA	TRBV6-5	NA	CASTHGGGEGAFF	TGTGCCAGCACCCACGGTGGGGGCGAGGGAGCTTTCTTT
TRBJ2-2	NA	TRBV10-2	NA	CASSESLNTGELFF	TGCGCCAGCAGTGAGTCCCTGAACACCGGGGAGCTGTTTTTT
TRBJ2-1	TRBD2	TRBV9	once	CASSGGAGVSLDEQFF	TGTGCCAGCAGCGGGGGAGCGGGGGTATCTTTAGATGAGCAGTTCTTC
TRBJ2-3	NA	TRBV15	once	CATSRDRLDSTDTQYF	TGTGCCACCAGCAGAGATCGTCTAGACAGCACAGATACGCAGTATTTT
TRBJ1-2	TRBD1	TRBV19	medium-sized	CASSMGTGAPNYGYTF	TGTGCCAGTAGTATGGGGACAGGAGCTCCTAACTATGGCTACACCTTC
TRBJ2-7	TRBD1	TRBV19	NA	CASSDGQGSTYEQYF	TGTGCCAGTAGTGATGGACAGGGCTCAACCTACGAGCAGTACTTC
TRBJ2-2	NA	TRBV27	NA	CASSLGRLNTGELFF	TGTGCCAGCAGTTTGGGCAGGCTGAACACCGGGGAGCTGTTTTTT
TRBJ2-3	TRBD1	TRBV4-1	few	CASSQGTGHTDTQYF	TGTGCCAGCAGCCAAGGGACAGGGCACACAGATACGCAGTATTTT
TRBJ2-2	NA	TRBV14	NA	CASSQEYRAAPGELFF	TGTGCCAGCAGCCAAGAGTACAGGGCAGCCCCCGGGGAGCTGTTTTTT
TRBJ2-7	TRBD2	TRBV7-2	once	CASSLPKASGLSYEQYF	TGTGCCAGCAGCTTACCCAAGGCTAGCGGACTTTCCTACGAGCAGTACTTC
TRBJ2-1	NA	TRBV10-1	NA	CASSEVSGSYNEQFF	TGCGCCAGCAGTGAGGTATCAGGGTCCTACAATGAGCAGTTCTTC
TRBJ2-7	TRBD2	TRBV5-8	NA	CASSLQTSPIYEQYF	TGTGCCAGCAGCTTGCAGACTAGCCCCATCTACGAGCAGTACTTC
TRBJ2-1	NA	TRBV27	NA	CASSRMDTSNEQFF	TGTGCCAGCAGCCGAATGGACACGAGTAATGAGCAGTTCTTC